The 24 T cell receptor beta chains below were found in one sample sequenced in a study of shared clonotypes between healthy human individuals. Some clones are missing from TCRdb's copy, which holds only in-frame ones; the method was immunoSEQ multiplex PCR. The sample yields hundreds of thousands of clones, around 96% seen once. Sequencing was carried out using naive CD4+ T cells sorted from blood. The sample's subset: CD45RA+ positively selected. The receptors derive from a woman aged 30 to 39 in good health.

The rearrangement links TRBV4-1 to TRBJ2-3, with 9 bases identical to TRBD2. This CDR3 contains 17 residues. V shed 1 base, J shed 0 bases, and the junction held 5 bases outside the gene matches. Germline assignment: CDR1 MGHRA and CDR2 YSYEKL. The CDR3 loop reads CASSQGPSGTSTDTQYF. The DNA of the CDR3 is TGCGCCAGCAGCCAAGGTCCTAGCGGGACTAGCACAGATACGCAGTATTTT.

The J gene is TRBJ1-1, the V gene TRBV5-1; unclear D gene. V shed 1 base and J shed 6 bases, with 16 bases lying between them. This CDR3 is 15 amino acids long. Looked up from germline, CDR1 is SGHRS and CDR2 is YFSETQ. CDR3: CASSLLNGVRPEAFF. DNA for the CDR3: TGCGCCAGCAGCTTGCTCAACGGGGTCCGGCCTGAAGCTTTCTTT.

The chain recombines TRBV30 with TRBJ2-1; D is perhaps TRBD2 (5 bases). The CDR3 is 14 residues long. The V end lost 3 bases, the J end lost 3 bases, and 12 bases lay between the germline ends. Germline loops: CDR1 GTSNPN, CDR2 SVGIG (reference sequence). Here the CDR3 reads CAWSAGNNYNEQFF. The CDR3 DNA is TGTGCCTGGAGCGCCGGGAATAACTACAATGAGCAGTTCTTC.

The chain recombines TRBV6-6 with TRBJ2-3, with 8 bases that match TRBD1. Germline V lookup: CDR1 MNHNY, CDR2 SVGAGI (reference sequence). Trimming took 7 bases from V and 1 from J; bases not matched to a gene: 7. CDR3 length: 15 residues. Written as DNA, the CDR3 is TGTGCCAGCACGCGTGGGGGACAGGGCACAGATACGCAGTATTTT. It yields the protein CASTRGGQGTDTQYF.

The genes are TRBV7-7 and TRBJ2-2; tentative D call: TRBD1 (6 bases). Germline CDR1 reads SSHAT; CDR2 reads FNYEAQ (reference sequence). The CDR3 totals 15 residues. V lost 3 bases and J 2 bases, leaving 10 bases between the germline ends. In DNA form, the CDR3 reads TGTGCCAGCAGCTTGACAGGAGTTAACACCGGGGAGCTGTTTTTT. Protein: CASSLTGVNTGELFF. Drawing the rest from reference TRBV7-7 and TRBJ2-2, the complete variable domain is GAGVSQSPRYKVTKRGQDVTLRCDPISSHATLYWYQQALGQGPEFLTYFNYEAQPDKSGLPSDRFSAERPEGSISTLTIQRTEQRDSAMYRCASSLTGVNTGELFFGEGSRLTVL.

This clone was observed once. The chain is built from TRBV19 and TRBJ2-1; D unclear. The germline V and J ends were trimmed by 4 bases and 5 bases, with 9 bases remaining between them. Germline loops: CDR1 LNHDA, CDR2 SQIVND (reference sequence). The CDR3 totals 13 residues. Written as DNA, the CDR3 is TGTGCCAGTAGTACACGGCGTAACAATGAGCAGTTCTTC. Translated, it gives CASSTRRNNEQFF.

This clone was recorded only once. This rearrangement joins TRBV7-9 to TRBJ1-5; D uncertain. V gave up 5 bases and J gave up 8 bases, with 19 bases separating them. Germline-derived CDR1 and CDR2 are SEHNR and FQNEAQ (reference sequence). This CDR3 has 15 amino acids. The DNA of the CDR3 is TGTGCCAGCAGCCCTAATGACGGTTCCTCGGAGCCCCAGCATTTT. This translates into CASSPNDGSSEPQHF.

The chain combines TRBV4-1 with TRBJ2-4; no clear D. The CDR3 runs to 16 residues. CDR1 and CDR2 (germline): MGHRA, YSYEKL. The V and J ends lost 1 base and 0 bases respectively, with 10 bases between them. The CDR3 is CASSQVELLAKNIQYF. As DNA, the CDR3 is TGCGCCAGCAGCCAAGTCGAGCTACTAGCCAAAAACATTCAGTACTTC.

The chain uses TRBV28 and TRBJ2-5, with a possible D match to TRBD2 (5 bases). The closer fit of TRBJ2-7 to the DNA end suggests the J call may be wrong. Germline loops: CDR1 MDHEN, CDR2 SYDVKM. The CDR3 is made up of 15 amino acids. The CDR3 nucleotides are TGTGCCAGCAGCCGGGGAGATCGGGAAATCTCCGAGCAGTACTTC. Amino acid sequence: CASSRGDREISEQYF.

The chain joins TRBV5-1 to TRBJ2-5, with 10 positions matching TRBD2. TRBJ2-7 explains the end of the DNA better; the J call may be wrong. CDR3 length equals 15 residues. Germline values: CDR1 SGHRS, CDR2 YFSETQ. CDR3 amino acids: CASSAASGSVHEQYF. The CDR3 region has the DNA TGCGCCAGCAGCGCAGCTAGCGGGAGTGTTCACGAGCAGTACTTC.

This chain uses TRBV25-1 with TRBJ2-7; D might be TRBD1 or TRBD2, each matching 5 bases. Germline V gene data show CDR1 as MGHDK and CDR2 as SYGVNS. The CDR3 extends over 13 amino acids. Trimming took 6 bases from V and 2 from J, leaving 11 bases between them. CDR3 nucleotides: TGTGCCAGCAGCCGGGACGTCCCCTACGAGCAGTACTTC. This gives the protein CASSRDVPYEQYF.

The V and J genes are TRBV29-1 and TRBJ1-1; D not certain. V gave up 4 bases and J gave up 1 base, with 10 bases separating them. The length of the CDR3 is 13 residues. Germline lookup yields CDR1 SQVTM and CDR2 ANQGSEA. The CDR3 DNA is TGCAGCGTTGTATTGTACAGGAACACTGAAGCTTTCTTT. This translates into CSVVLYRNTEAFF.

This rearrangement joins TRBV5-4 to TRBJ2-7; TRBD1 matches at 8 bases. The CDR3 spans 15 residues. From germline, CDR1 is SGHNT and CDR2 YYREEE (reference sequence). V shed 4 bases, J shed 7 bases, and the junction held 13 bases outside the gene matches. In nucleotides, the CDR3 is TGTGCCAGCAGCGCCGACAGGGGCCCCCTAAGGGAGCAGTACTTC. This codes for CASSADRGPLREQYF.

The rearrangement links TRBV2 to TRBJ2-7, with 7 bases identical to TRBD1. The CDR3 loop spans 12 amino acids. Trimming cost V 8 bases and J 3 bases; bases outside gene matches: 4. Per the germline V gene, CDR1 is SNHLY and CDR2 is FYNNEI. The CDR3 loop is CASDRDLYEQYF. CDR3 sequence (DNA): TGTGCCAGCGACAGGGATCTCTACGAGCAGTACTTC.

In its sample, this clone was seen once. V usage is TRBV18 and J usage is TRBJ2-1; perhaps TRBD2 as D (6 bases). V lost 4 bases and J 11 bases, leaving 12 bases between the germline ends. Germline CDR1 KGHSH, CDR2 LQKENI. The CDR3 runs 12 residues. CDR3 amino acids: CASSRRGGKQFF. The CDR3 coding sequence is TGTGCCAGCTCACGCCGCGGAGGGAAGCAGTTCTTC.

The chain has TRBV18 and TRBJ2-3; D uncertain. Per the germline V gene, CDR1 is KGHSH and CDR2 is LQKENI. This CDR3 comprises 15 residues. V gave up 2 bases and J gave up 0 bases, with 9 bases separating them. The CDR3 DNA is TGTGCCAGCTCACCAATGACGGGCAGCACAGATACGCAGTATTTT. It specifies CASSPMTGSTDTQYF.

Points on this clone: This sample includes further DNA sequences coding for the same CDR3. The genes are TRBV18 and TRBJ2-5; D remains ambiguous. Germline assignment: CDR1 KGHSH and CDR2 LQKENI. The CDR3 totals 12 residues. V lost 0 bases to trimming and J lost 5 bases, with 4 bases between them. The CDR3 here is CASSPPQETQYF. The DNA of the CDR3 is TGTGCCAGCTCACCACCGCAGGAGACCCAGTACTTC.

The gene calls are TRBV6-4 and TRBJ2-7; no clear D. Germline CDR1 and CDR2: MRHNA and SNTAGT. CDR3 length equals 11 residues. V lost 6 bases, J lost 6 bases, and 9 bases lay in between. The CDR3 DNA follows: TGTGCCAGCAGGTCCGGGCGCGAGCAGTACTTC. Its protein product is CASRSGREQYF.

The chain combines TRBV6-5 with TRBJ2-7, with D possibly TRBD2 on 6 matching bases. V lost 0 bases to trimming and J lost 0 bases, with 12 bases between them. CDR1 MNHEY and CDR2 SVGAGI come from the germline V gene. This CDR3 is built from 16 residues. The CDR3 is CASSYSNGGSSYEQYF. The CDR3 DNA reads TGTGCCAGCAGTTACTCGAACGGGGGTAGCTCCTACGAGCAGTACTTC.

V gene TRBV6-1 combines with J gene TRBJ2-7; 9 nucleotides align to TRBD1. V was clipped by 5 bases and J by 4 bases; unmatched bases: 6. The CDR3 extends over 14 amino acids. Germline CDR1 and CDR2: MNHNS and SASEGT. The CDR3 DNA follows: TGTGCCAGCAGTCGGGACAGGGAGTTTTACGAGCAGTACTTC. Translation gives CASSRDREFYEQYF.

The rearrangement uses TRBV11-2 and TRBJ2-7; D is possibly TRBD1 (6 bases). Trimming pared 5 bases from V and 3 bases from J, leaving 8 bases between. Germline V gene lookup returns CDR1 SGHAT and CDR2 FQNNGV. This CDR3 spans 12 amino acids. CDR3 DNA: TGTGCCAGCAGCCACAGGGTCTACGAGCAGTACTTC. This gives the protein CASSHRVYEQYF.

J is TRBJ1-1 and V is TRBV29-1, with a tentative D call TRBD1 (6 bases). The V end was cut by 1 base, the J end by 3 bases, with 9 bases between. CDR3 length: 13 amino acids. The germline V gene has CDR1 SQVTM and CDR2 ANQGSEA. In nucleotides, the CDR3 is TGCAGCGTTGAAGCAGGGGCCGACACTGAAGCTTTCTTT. It translates to CSVEAGADTEAFF.

Concerning this clone itself: The junction does not match germline at one end; this may be a read error. This same CDR3 is encoded by further DNA sequences in the sample. The rearrangement joins TRBV5-1 to TRBJ2-5; TRBD1 might be the D (6 bases). Germline V gene lookup returns CDR1 SGHRS and CDR2 YFSETQ. The CDR3 is 13 amino acids. This CDR3 is CASSYTGQETQYF. DNA for the CDR3: TGCGCCAGTAGCTACACAGGGCAAGAGACCCAGTACTTC. Drawing the rest from reference TRBV5-1 and TRBJ2-5, the complete variable domain is KAGVTQTPRYLIKTRGQQVTLSCSPISGHRSVSWYQQTPGQGLQFLFEYFSETQRNKGNFPGRFSGRQFSNSRSEMNVSTLELGDSALYLCASSYTGQETQYFGPGTRLLVL.

The chain couples TRBV6-5 to TRBJ1-2; 7 bases match TRBD1. Germline CDR1 reads MNHEY; CDR2 reads SVGAGI. The CDR3 contains 15 residues. J lost 0 bases, V lost 0 bases, and 1 base had no gene match. The CDR3 DNA is TGTGCCAGCAGTTACTCAGGACAGGCTAACTATGGCTACACCTTC. It specifies CASSYSGQANYGYTF.